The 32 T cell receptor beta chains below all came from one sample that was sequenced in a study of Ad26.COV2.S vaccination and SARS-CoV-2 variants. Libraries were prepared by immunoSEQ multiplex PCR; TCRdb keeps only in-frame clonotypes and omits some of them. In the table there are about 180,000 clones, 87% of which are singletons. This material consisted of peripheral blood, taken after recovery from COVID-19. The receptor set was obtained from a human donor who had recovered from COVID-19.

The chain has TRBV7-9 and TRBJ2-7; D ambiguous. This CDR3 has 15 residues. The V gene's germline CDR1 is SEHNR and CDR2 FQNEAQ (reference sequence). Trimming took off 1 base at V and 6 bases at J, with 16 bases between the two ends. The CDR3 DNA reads TGTGCCAGCAGCTTAGATCGGGTGATGGTAACCGAGCAGTACTTC. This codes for CASSLDRVMVTEQYF.

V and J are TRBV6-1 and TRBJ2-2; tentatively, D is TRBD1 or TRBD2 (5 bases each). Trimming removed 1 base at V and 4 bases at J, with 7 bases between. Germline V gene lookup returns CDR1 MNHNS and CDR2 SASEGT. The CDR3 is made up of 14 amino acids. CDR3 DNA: TGTGCCAGCAGTGAAGGGGGGACCACCGGGGAGCTGTTTTTT. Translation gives CASSEGGTTGELFF.

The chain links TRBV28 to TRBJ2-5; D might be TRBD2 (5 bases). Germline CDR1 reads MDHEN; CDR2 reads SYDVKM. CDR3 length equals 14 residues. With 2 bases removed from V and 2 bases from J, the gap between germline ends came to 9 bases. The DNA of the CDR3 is TGTGCCAGCAGTTTAACGGGGTTTCAAGAGACCCAGTACTTC. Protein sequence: CASSLTGFQETQYF.

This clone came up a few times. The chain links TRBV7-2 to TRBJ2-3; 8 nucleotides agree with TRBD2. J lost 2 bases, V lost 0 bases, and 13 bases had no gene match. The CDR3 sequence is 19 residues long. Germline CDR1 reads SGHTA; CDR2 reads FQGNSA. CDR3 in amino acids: CASSLARRLSGGATDTQYF. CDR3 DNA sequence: TGTGCCAGCAGCTTAGCAAGGAGATTGTCCGGGGGGGCCACAGATACGCAGTATTTT. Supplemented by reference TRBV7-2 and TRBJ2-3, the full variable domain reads GAGVSQSPSNKVTEKGKDVELRCDPISGHTALYWYRQSLGQGLEFLIYFQGNSAPDKSGLPSDRFSAERTGGSVSTLTIQRTQQEDSAVYLCASSLARRLSGGATDTQYFGPGTRLTVL.

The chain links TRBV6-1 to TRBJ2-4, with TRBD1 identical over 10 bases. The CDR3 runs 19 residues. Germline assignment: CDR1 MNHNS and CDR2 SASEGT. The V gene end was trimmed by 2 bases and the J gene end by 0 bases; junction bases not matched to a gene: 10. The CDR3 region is CASSEYETGGFVAKNIQYF. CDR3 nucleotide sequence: TGTGCCAGCAGTGAATATGAGACAGGGGGCTTTGTAGCCAAAAACATTCAGTACTTC.

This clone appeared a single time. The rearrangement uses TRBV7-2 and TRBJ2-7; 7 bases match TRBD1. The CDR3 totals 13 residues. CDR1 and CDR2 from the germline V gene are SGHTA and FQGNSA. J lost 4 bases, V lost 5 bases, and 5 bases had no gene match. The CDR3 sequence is CASSRDRAYEQYF. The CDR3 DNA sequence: TGTGCCAGCAGCCGGGACAGAGCTTACGAGCAGTACTTC.

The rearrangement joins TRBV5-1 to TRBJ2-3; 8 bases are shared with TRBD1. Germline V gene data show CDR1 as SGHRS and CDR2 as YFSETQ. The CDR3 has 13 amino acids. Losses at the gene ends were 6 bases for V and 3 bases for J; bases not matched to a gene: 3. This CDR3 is CASTGGGTDTQYF. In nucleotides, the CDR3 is TGCGCCAGCACAGGGGGCGGGACAGATACGCAGTATTTT.

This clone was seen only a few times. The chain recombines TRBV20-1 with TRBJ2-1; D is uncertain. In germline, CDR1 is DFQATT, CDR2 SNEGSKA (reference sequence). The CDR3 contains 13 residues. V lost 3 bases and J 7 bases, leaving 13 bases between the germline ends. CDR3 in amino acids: CSASGPFENEQFF. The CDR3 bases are TGCAGTGCTAGTGGACCTTTCGAGAATGAGCAGTTCTTC.

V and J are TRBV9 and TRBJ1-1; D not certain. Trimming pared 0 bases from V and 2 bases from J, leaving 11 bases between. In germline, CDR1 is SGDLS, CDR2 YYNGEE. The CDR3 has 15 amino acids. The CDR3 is CASSVGGEYNTEAFF. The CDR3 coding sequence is TGTGCCAGCAGCGTAGGAGGAGAATATAACACTGAAGCTTTCTTT.

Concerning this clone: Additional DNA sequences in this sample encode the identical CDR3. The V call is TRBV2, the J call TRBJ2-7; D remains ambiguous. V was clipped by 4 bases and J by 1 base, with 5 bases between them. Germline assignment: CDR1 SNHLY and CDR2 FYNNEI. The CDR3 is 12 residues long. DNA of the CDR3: TGTGCCAGCAGTGGGATATCCTACGAGCAGTACTTC. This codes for CASSGISYEQYF.

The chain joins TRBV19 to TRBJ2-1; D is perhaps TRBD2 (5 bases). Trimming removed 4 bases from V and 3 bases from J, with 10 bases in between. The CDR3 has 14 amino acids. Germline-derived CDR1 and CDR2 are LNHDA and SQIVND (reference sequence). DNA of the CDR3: TGTGCCAGTAGTACCGGACTGGACTACAATGAGCAGTTCTTC. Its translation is CASSTGLDYNEQFF.

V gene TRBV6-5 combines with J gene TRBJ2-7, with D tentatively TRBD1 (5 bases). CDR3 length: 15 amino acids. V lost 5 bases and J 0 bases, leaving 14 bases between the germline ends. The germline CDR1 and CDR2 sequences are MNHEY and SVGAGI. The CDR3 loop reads CASSPWTPLSYEQYF. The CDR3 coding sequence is TGTGCCAGCAGTCCATGGACACCTCTCTCCTACGAGCAGTACTTC.

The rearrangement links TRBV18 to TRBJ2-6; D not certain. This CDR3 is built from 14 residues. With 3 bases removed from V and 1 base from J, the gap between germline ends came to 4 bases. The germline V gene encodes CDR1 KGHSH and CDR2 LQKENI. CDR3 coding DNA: TGTGCCAGCTCACCTCGGTCTGGGGCCAACGTCCTGACTTTC. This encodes CASSPRSGANVLTF.

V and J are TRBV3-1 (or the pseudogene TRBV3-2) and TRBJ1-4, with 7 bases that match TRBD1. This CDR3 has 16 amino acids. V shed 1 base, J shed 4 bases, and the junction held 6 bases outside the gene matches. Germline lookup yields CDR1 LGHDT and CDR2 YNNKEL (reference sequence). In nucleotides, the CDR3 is TGTGCCAGCAGCCAAGGGTGGACAGGTATTAATGAAAAACTGTTTTTT. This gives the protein CASSQGWTGINEKLFF.

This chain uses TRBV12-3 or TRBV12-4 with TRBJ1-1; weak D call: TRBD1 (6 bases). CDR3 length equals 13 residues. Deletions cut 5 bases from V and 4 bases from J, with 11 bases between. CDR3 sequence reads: CASSPPGVTEAFF. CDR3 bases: TGTGCCAGCAGTCCTCCAGGGGTCACTGAAGCTTTCTTT.

The CDR3: CASSHRVANYGYTF. In nucleotides, the CDR3 is TGTGCCAGCAGCCACAGGGTAGCTAACTATGGCTACACCTTC. The genes are TRBV5-6 and TRBJ1-2, with a weak D call TRBD1 (6 bases). The CDR3 contains 14 residues. Trimming took off 4 bases at V and 0 bases at J, with 10 bases between the two ends. CDR1 is SGHDT and CDR2 is YYEEEE in the germline V gene.

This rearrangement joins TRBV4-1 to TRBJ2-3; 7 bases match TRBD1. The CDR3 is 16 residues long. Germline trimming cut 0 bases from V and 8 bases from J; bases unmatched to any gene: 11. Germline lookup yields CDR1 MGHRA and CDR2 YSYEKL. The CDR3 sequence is CASSQDQGQLAITQYF. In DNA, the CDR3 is TGCGCCAGCAGCCAAGATCAGGGACAGCTGGCCATTACGCAGTATTTT.

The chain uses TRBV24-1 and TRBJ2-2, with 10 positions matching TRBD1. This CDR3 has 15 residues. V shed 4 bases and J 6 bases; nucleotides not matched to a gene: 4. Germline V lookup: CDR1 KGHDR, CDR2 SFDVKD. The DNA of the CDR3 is TGTGCCACCAGTGACACGGGGACAGGGGCCGGGGAGCTGTTTTTT. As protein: CATSDTGTGAGELFF.

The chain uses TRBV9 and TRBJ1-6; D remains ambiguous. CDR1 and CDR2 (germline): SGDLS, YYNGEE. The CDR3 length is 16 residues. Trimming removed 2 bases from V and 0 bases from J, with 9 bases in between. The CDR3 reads CASSVGPSSYNSPLHF. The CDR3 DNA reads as TGTGCCAGCAGCGTTGGGCCCAGCTCCTATAATTCACCCCTCCACTTT.

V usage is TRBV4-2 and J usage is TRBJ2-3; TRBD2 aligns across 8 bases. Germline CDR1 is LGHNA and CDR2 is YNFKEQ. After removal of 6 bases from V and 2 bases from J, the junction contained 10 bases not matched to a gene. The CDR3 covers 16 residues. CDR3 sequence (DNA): TGTGCCAGCAGATCAGGACTAGCAGGTCCCACAGATACGCAGTATTTT. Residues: CASRSGLAGPTDTQYF.

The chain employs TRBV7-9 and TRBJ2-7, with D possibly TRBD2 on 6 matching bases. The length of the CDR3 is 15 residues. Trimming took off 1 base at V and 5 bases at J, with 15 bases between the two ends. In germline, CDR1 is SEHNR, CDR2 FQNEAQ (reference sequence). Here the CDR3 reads CASSLESTRGNEQYF. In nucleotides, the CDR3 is TGTGCCAGCAGCTTAGAAAGTACCCGGGGGAACGAGCAGTACTTC. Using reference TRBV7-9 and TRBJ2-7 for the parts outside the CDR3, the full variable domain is DTGVSQNPRHKITKRGQNVTFRCDPISEHNRLYWYRQTLGQGPEFLTYFQNEAQLEKSRLLSDRFSAERPKGSFSTLEIQRTEQGDSAMYLCASSLESTRGNEQYFGPGTRLTVT.

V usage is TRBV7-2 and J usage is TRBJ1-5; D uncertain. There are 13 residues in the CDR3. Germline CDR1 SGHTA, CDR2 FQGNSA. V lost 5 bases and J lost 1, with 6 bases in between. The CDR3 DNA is TGTGCCAGCAGCCTATCGAGCAATCAGCCCCAGCATTTT. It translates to CASSLSSNQPQHF.

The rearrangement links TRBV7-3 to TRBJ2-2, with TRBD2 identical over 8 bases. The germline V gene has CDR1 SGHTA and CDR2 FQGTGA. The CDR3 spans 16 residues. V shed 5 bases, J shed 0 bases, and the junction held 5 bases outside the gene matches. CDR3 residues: CASSPTGGANTGELFF. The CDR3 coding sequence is TGTGCCAGCAGCCCTACGGGGGGGGCGAACACCGGGGAGCTGTTTTTT.

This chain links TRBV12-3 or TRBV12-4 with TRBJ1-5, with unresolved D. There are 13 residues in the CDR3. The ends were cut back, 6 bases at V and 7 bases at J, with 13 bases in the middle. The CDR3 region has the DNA TGTGCCAGCAGGCCGGGGATGGTCCAGCCCCAGCATTTT. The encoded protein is CASRPGMVQPQHF.

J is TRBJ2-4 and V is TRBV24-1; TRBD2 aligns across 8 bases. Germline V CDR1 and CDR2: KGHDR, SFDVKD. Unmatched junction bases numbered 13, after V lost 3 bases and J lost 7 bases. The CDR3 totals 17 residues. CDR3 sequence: CATSDPTVTIAGNIQYF. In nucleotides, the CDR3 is TGTGCCACCAGTGATCCGACCGTGACTATAGCGGGGAACATTCAGTACTTC.

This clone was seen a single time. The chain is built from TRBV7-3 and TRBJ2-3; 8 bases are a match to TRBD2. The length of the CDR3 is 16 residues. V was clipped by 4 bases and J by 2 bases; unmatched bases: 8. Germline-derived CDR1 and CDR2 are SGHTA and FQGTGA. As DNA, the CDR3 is TGTGCCAGCAGCTCGAAAGCGGGAGTCCACACAGATACGCAGTATTTT. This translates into CASSSKAGVHTDTQYF.

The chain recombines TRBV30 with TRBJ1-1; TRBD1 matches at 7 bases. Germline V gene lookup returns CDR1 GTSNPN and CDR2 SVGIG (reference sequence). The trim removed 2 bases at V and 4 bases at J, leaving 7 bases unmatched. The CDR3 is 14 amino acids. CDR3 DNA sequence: TGTGCCTGGAGTCTAGGACAGGATTTCACTGAAGCTTTCTTT. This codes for CAWSLGQDFTEAFF.

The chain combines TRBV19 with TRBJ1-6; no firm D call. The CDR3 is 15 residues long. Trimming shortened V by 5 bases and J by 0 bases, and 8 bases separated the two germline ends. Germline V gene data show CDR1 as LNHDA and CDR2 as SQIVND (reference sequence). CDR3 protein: CASSDGSSYNSPLHF. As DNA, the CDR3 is TGTGCCAGTAGTGACGGGAGCTCCTATAATTCACCCCTCCACTTT.

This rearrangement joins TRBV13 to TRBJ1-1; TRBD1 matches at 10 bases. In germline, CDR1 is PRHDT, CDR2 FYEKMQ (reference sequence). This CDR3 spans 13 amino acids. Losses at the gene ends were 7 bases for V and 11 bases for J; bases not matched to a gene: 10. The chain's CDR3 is CASTTAGQGSAFF. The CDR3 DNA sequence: TGTGCCAGCACCACAGCGGGACAGGGGTCGGCTTTCTTT.

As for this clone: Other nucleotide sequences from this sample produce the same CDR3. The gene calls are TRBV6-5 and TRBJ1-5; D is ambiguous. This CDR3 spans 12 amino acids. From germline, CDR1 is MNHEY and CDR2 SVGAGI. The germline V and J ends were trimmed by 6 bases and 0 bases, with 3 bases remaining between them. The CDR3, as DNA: TGTGCCAGCAGGGGTAGCAATCAGCCCCAGCATTTT. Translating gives CASRGSNQPQHF.

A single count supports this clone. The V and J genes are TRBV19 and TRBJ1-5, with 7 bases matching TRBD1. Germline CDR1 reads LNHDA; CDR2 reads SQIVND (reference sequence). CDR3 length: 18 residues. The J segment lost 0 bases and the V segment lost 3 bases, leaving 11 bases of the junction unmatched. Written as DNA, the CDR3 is TGTGCCAGTAGTATGACAGGGTTTATCGACCTTAGCAATCAGCCCCAGCATTTT. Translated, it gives CASSMTGFIDLSNQPQHF.

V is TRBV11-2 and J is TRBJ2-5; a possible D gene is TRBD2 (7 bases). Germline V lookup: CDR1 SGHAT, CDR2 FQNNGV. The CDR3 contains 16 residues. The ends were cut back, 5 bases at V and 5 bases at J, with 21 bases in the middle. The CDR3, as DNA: TGTGCCAGCAGCCGCGGGGGCCAAAGGGCTGTGGAGACCCAGTACTTC. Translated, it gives CASSRGGQRAVETQYF.